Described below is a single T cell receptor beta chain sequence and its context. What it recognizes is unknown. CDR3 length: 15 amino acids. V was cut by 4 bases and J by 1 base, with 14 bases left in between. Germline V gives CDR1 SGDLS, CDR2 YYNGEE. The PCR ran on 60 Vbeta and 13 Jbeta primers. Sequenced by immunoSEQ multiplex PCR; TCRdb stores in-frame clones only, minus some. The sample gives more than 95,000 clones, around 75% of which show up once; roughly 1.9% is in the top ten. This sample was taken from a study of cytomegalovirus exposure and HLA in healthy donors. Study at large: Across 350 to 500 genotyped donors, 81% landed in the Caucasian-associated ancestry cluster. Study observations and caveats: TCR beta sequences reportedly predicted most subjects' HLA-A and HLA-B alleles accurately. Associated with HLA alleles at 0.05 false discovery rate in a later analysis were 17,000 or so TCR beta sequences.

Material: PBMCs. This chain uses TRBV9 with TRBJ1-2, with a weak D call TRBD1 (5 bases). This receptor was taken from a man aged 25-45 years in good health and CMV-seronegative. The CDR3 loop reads CASSPRTRDNYGYTF. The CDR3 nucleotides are TGTGCCAGCAGCCCAAGGACACGAGATAACTATGGCTACACCTTC.